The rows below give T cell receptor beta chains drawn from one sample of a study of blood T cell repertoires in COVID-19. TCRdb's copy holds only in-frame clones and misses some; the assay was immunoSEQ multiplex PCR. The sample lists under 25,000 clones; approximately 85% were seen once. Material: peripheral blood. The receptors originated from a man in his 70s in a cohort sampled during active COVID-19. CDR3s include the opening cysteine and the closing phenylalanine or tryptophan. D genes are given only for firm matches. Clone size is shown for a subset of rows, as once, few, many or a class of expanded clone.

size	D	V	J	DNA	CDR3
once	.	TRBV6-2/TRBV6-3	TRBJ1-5	TGTGCCAGCAGTTCTATGAATCAGCCCCAGCATTTT	CASSSMNQPQHF
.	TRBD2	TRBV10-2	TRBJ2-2	TGCGCCAGCAGTGACCAAAGACTAGCGGGCACCGGGGAGCTGTTTTTT	CASSDQRLAGTGELFF
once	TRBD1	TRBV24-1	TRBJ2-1	TGTGCCACCAGTGATCAGGGACAGGGGAATTCCTACAATGAGCAGTTCTTC	CATSDQGQGNSYNEQFF
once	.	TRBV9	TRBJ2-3	TGTGCCAGCAGCGTACTCGCGTCCAGCACAGATACGCAGTATTTT	CASSVLASSTDTQYF
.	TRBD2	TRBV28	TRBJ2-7	TGTGCCAGCAGGACTAGCGGGAGGGCTCACGGCGAGCAGTACTTC	CASRTSGRAHGEQYF
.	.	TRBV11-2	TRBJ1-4	TGTGCCAGCAGCTTAGGGACACTACAGGGAAGGGGCGAAAAACTGTTTTTT	CASSLGTLQGRGEKLFF
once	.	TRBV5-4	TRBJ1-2	TGTGCCAGCAGCTTTAGAACTTACTATGGCTACACCTTC	CASSFRTYYGYTF
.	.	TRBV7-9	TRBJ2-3	TGTGCCAGCAGCCCGCCACGAGAGGGCCGAATCACAGATACGCAGTATTTT	CASSPPREGRITDTQYF
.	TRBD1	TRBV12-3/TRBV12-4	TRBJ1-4	TGTGCCAGCCGCCGGACAGGGAACGAAAAACTGTTTTTT	CASRRTGNEKLFF
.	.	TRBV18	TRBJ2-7	TGTGCCAGCTCACCCCGGGTCAACGAGCAGTACTTC	CASSPRVNEQYF
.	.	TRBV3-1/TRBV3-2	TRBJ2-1	TGTGCCAGCAGCCGGAGGGGGCCTTCGCCTGAGCAGTTCTTC	CASSRRGPSPEQFF
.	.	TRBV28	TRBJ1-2	TGTGCCAGCAGTTTAGGGACTTATGGCTACACCTTC	CASSLGTYGYTF
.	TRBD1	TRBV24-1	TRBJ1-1	TGTGCCCCGGAACCTGACAGGGATTCCTCTGAAGCTTTCTTT	CAPEPDRDSSEAFF
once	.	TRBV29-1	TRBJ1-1	TGCAGCGCCTCTTCACGGGGCACTGAAGCTTTCTTT	CSASSRGTEAFF
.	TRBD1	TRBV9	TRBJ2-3	TGTGCCAGCAGCGTAGGGGGGACAGGCACAGATACGCAGTATTTT	CASSVGGTGTDTQYF
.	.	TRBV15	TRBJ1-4	TGTGCCACCAGCCCCCGAGGAGGGACCAGAAATGAAAAACTGTTTTTT	CATSPRGGTRNEKLFF
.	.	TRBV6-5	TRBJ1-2	TGTGCCAGCAGTTACCTCGCAGACAGGCGCTATGGCTACACCTTC	CASSYLADRRYGYTF
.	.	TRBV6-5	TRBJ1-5	TGTGCCAGCCTCCGTAGAGGTGGCAATCAGCCCCAGCATTTT	CASLRRGGNQPQHF
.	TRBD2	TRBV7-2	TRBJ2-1	TGTGCCAGCAGCTTAGGAACGGCTAGCGGGAGGGCCATTGAGCAGTTCTTC	CASSLGTASGRAIEQFF
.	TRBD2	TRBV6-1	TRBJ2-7	TGTGCCAGCAGTGAAGCGACTAGCGGGAGAGGGCGTGAGGGGTACGAGCAGTACTTC	CASSEATSGRGREGYEQYF